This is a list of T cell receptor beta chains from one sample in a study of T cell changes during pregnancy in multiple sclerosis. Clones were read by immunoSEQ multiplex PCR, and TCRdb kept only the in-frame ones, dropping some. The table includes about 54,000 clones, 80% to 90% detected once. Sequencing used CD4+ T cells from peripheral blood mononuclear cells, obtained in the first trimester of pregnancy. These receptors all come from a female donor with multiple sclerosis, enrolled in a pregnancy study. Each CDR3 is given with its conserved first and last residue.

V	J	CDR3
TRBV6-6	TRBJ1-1	CASSYSFGGPDEAFF
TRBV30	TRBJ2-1	CAWSVLMGRASYNEQFF
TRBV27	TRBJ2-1	CASSTLLANEQFF
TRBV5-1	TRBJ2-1	CASSLSSRDRVFRSYNEQFF
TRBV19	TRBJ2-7	CASSMQASGRGEQYF
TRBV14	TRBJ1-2	CASSQHGVRSWGYTF
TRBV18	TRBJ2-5	CASSLQGGQETQYF
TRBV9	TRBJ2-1	CASSVAAWALNEQFF
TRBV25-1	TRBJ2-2	CASSEVVPGELFF
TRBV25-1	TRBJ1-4	CASSGSQGSLWTNEKLFF
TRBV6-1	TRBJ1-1	CASSLNRVGTEAFF
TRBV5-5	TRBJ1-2	CASFGGNYGYTF
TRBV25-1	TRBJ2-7	CASSDRQGHFGDEQYF
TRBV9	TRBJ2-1	CASSSGTSANNEQFF
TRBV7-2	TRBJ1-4	CASSPRGGRDEKLFF
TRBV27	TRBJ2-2	CASSLLAEAAGELFF
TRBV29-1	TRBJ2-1	CSVDRVGNNEQFF
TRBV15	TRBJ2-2	CATSRRKGGGAGELFF
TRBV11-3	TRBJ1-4	CASSKEGQPREKLFF
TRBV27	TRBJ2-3	CASSLTSGSGDTQYF
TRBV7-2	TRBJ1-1	CASSLTASEAFF
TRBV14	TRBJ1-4	CASSQEAGVGLFF
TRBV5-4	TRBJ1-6	CASSLSSGSPNSPLHF
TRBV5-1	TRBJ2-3	CASSLARTSSLDTQYF
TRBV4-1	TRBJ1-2	CASSQAGQPTSNYGYTF
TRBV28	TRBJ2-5	CASSGLVVQETQYF
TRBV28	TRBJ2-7	CASRLAGSDEQYF
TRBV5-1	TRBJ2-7	CASSRDRGGRKLDNEQYF
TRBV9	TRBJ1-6	CASSPITGSNSPLHF
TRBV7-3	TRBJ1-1	CASSLDRANTEAFF
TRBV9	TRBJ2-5	CASSVRGRGETQYF
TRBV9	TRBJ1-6	CASSAYTGTGDNSPLHF
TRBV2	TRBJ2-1	CASSEGLTYNEQFF
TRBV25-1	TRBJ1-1	CASSGEMNTEAFF
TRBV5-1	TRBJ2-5	CASRQGAQETQYF
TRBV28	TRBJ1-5	CASSLWGGIGSNQPQHF
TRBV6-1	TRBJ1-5	CASTLGTLQNQPQHF
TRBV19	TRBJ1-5	CASSIVGAENQPQHF
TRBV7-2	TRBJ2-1	CASSLDSGGLAGGVEQFF
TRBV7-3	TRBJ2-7	CASSLGQGAYEQYF
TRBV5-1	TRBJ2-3	CASSLERATDTQYF
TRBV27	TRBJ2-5	CASSPGGPETQYF
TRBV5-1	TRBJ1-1	CASSLVAGENEAFF
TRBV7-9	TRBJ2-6	CASSDGTGEWSAGANVLTF
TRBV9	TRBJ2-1	CASSGLAGDNEQFF
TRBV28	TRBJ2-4	CASSFGGLAKNIQYF
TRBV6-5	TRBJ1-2	CASSYGQPAYGYTF
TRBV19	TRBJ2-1	CASSIRLGSASYNEQFF
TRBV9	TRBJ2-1	CASSAGQLLRGNEQFF
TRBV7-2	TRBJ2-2	CASSLGLAGTGELFF
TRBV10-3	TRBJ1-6	CAISDSGRGASPLHF
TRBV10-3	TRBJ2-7	CAINRLAGASSSEQYF
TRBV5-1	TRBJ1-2	CASTKQGADGYTF
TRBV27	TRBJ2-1	CASSLSTGLAENEQFF
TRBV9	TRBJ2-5	CASSVEAPGETQYF
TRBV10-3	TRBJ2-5	CAISPDRGRGETQYF
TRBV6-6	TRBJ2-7	CASSYSIGGEQYF